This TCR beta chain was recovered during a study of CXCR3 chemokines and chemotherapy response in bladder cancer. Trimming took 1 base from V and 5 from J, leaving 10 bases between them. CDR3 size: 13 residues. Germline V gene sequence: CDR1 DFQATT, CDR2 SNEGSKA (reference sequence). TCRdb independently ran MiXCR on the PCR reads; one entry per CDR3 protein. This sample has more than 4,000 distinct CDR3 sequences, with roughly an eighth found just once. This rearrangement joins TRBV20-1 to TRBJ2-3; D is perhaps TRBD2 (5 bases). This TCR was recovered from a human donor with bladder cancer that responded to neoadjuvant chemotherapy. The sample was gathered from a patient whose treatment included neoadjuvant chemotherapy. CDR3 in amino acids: CSARVGAVDTQYF. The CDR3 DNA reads TGCAGTGCTAGAGTGGGAGCGGTAGATACGCAGTATTTT.